A selection of T cell receptor beta chains follows, all from one sample in a study of T cells in Graves' hyperthyroidism and ophthalmopathy. One entry per CDR3 protein results from TCRdb running MiXCR on the multiplex PCR reads. The sample lists 250,000 to 300,000 distinct CDR3 sequences, about an eighth occurring once. The sequencing input was blood. These receptors were obtained from a woman in her thirties with Graves' hyperthyroidism that later progressed to Graves' ophthalmopathy. The CDR3 runs from the conserved cysteine through the conserved F or W. D genes are given only for firm matches. A row's size may be missing; if present it is once, few, many or a size class.

>TRBJ1-5|many|TRBV5-1|TRBD1
CASSSGTGINQPQHF
TGCGCCAGCAGCTCCGGGACAGGAATAAATCAGCCCCAGCATTTT
>TRBJ2-7|many|TRBV12-3/TRBV12-4|TRBD1
CASSPRTGYREQYF
TGTGCCAGCAGTCCCCGGACAGGATATCGGGAGCAGTACTTC
>TRBJ2-3|many|TRBV28|NA
CASSSDSTDTQYF
TGTGCCAGCAGTAGCGACAGCACAGATACGCAGTATTTT
>TRBJ2-7|many|TRBV28|NA
CASIGGGSGSYEQYF
TGTGCCAGCATCGGGGGTGGTAGCGGCTCCTACGAGCAGTACTTC
>TRBJ2-7|few|TRBV30|NA
CAWSEPYGGVYEQYF
TGTGCCTGGAGCGAACCCTACGGCGGGGTATACGAGCAGTACTTC
>TRBJ2-3|NA|TRBV6-1|TRBD2
CASSEELAGGADTQYF
TGTGCCAGCAGTGAGGAACTAGCGGGAGGCGCAGATACGCAGTATTTT
>TRBJ1-2|many|TRBV28|NA
CASSSWMRSYGYTF
TGTGCCAGCAGTTCCTGGATGAGGTCCTATGGCTACACCTTC
>TRBJ2-1|NA|TRBV12-5|NA
CASGSYPYREGGKSSYNEQFF
TGTGCTAGTGGTTCCTACCCTTACCGGGAAGGGGGGAAGAGCTCCTACAATGAGCAGTTCTTC
>TRBJ2-7|few|TRBV9|NA
CASSGTGLEQYF
TGTGCCAGCAGCGGAACAGGGTTGGAGCAGTACTTC
>TRBJ2-2|many|TRBV7-2|TRBD2
CASSLRRTSGILTKAGELFF
TGTGCCAGCAGCTTACGCCGGACTAGCGGGATTCTCACCAAAGCCGGGGAGCTGTTTTTT
>TRBJ1-3|few|TRBV9|NA
CASSAAGVFSGNTIYF
TGTGCCAGCAGCGCCGCAGGAGTTTTTTCTGGAAACACCATATATTTT
>TRBJ2-2|few|TRBV9|TRBD2
CASSVEASGSFRLGTGELFF
TGTGCCAGCAGCGTAGAGGCTAGCGGGAGTTTTCGGTTGGGGACCGGGGAGCTGTTTTTT
>TRBJ2-1|NA|TRBV20-1|NA
CSAREASRVYNEQFF
TGCAGTGCTAGAGAGGCCTCAAGGGTTTACAATGAGCAGTTCTTC
>TRBJ2-5|many|TRBV6-1|TRBD1
CASSYGGTGGETQYF
TGTGCCAGCAGTTACGGAGGGACAGGGGGTGAGACCCAGTACTTC
>TRBJ2-1|many|TRBV7-2|NA
CASRTPNSNEQFF
TGTGCCAGCAGGACCCCAAACAGCAATGAGCAGTTCTTC
>TRBJ1-1|NA|TRBV6-5|NA
CASSYGPEAFF
TGTGCCAGCAGTTACGGCCCCGAAGCTTTCTTT
>TRBJ1-1|many|TRBV7-2|NA
CASSLMGLEAFF
TGTGCCAGCAGCTTAATGGGGCTTGAAGCTTTCTTT
>TRBJ2-5|many|TRBV7-2|NA
CASRPDNQETQYF
TGTGCCAGCAGACCAGACAACCAAGAGACCCAGTACTTC
>TRBJ2-5|many|TRBV7-2|NA
CASSNSQGRGETQYF
TGTGCCAGCAGTAATAGCCAGGGGCGTGGAGAGACCCAGTACTTC
>TRBJ2-5|many|TRBV3-1|TRBD2
CASSQDLGLAEETQYF
TGTGCCAGCAGCCAAGACCTCGGACTAGCGGAAGAGACCCAGTACTTC
>TRBJ1-2|NA|TRBV4-2|TRBD1
CASSQDGQGDYGYTF
TGTGCCAGCAGCCAAGATGGACAGGGGGACTATGGCTACACCTTC
>TRBJ2-7|many|TRBV20-1|NA
CSARADYQRGSYEQYF
TGCAGTGCTAGAGCGGACTACCAAAGGGGGTCCTACGAGCAGTACTTC
>TRBJ1-2|few|TRBV24-1|TRBD1
CATSDPRDRGYGYTF
TGTGCCACCAGTGACCCCCGGGACAGGGGCTATGGCTACACCTTC
>TRBJ2-5|few|TRBV5-1|NA
CASSSRDVLNPQYF
TGCGCCAGCAGCTCCCGGGACGTCCTTAACCCCCAGTACTTC
>TRBJ2-7|many|TRBV27|NA
CASSQGRVSEQYF
TGTGCCAGCAGTCAGGGCCGCGTCTCCGAGCAGTACTTC
>TRBJ2-3|NA|TRBV20-1|TRBD2
CSARGGLADTDTQYF
TGCAGTGCTAGGGGTGGACTAGCGGACACAGATACGCAGTATTTT
>TRBJ2-2|few|TRBV20-1|NA
CSAGGPMNTGELFF
TGCAGTGCTGGGGGGCCGATGAACACCGGGGAGCTGTTTTTT
>TRBJ2-3|many|TRBV29-1|TRBD2
CSTTSGTDTQYF
TGCAGCACGACTAGCGGCACAGATACGCAGTATTTT
>TRBJ2-3|few|TRBV27|NA
CASSLPQGTTQYF
TGTGCCAGCAGTTTACCACAGGGAACGACGCAGTATTTT
>TRBJ1-1|many|TRBV3-1|NA
CASSQALRGKNTEAFF
TGTGCCAGCAGCCAAGCACTACGGGGTAAGAACACTGAAGCTTTCTTT
>TRBJ2-2|few|TRBV20-1|NA
CSAITAGNTGELFF
TGCAGTGCTATTACGGCAGGGAATACCGGGGAGCTGTTTTTT
>TRBJ1-1|many|TRBV30|NA
CAGMTPGVWTEAFF
TGTGCCGGGATGACCCCAGGAGTGTGGACTGAAGCTTTCTTT
>TRBJ2-1|NA|TRBV4-3|NA
CASSQLGGNEQFF
TGCGCCAGCAGCCAACTTGGGGGCAATGAGCAGTTCTTC
>TRBJ2-2|few|TRBV6-2/TRBV6-3|NA
CASRGLGGTKTGELFF
TGTGCCAGCAGAGGGTTAGGGGGAACGAAGACCGGGGAGCTGTTTTTT
>TRBJ2-7|many|TRBV7-9|TRBD2
CASSPKWVVAGVNYEQYF
TGTGCCAGCAGCCCGAAGTGGGTGGTAGCGGGCGTTAACTACGAGCAGTACTTC
>TRBJ2-6|many|TRBV6-1|NA
CASSEDGGFGANVLTF
TGTGCCAGCAGTGAAGACGGAGGGTTCGGGGCCAACGTCCTGACTTTC
>TRBJ2-5|many|TRBV20-1|NA
CSARVGSGDVETQYF
TGCAGTGCTAGAGTTGGCAGCGGAGATGTAGAGACCCAGTACTTC
>TRBJ2-2|many|TRBV6-1|NA
CASSEKGIGELFF
TGTGCCAGCAGTGAAAAAGGCATCGGGGAGCTGTTTTTT
>TRBJ1-3|few|TRBV7-9|NA
CASSPPTVSGNTIYF
TGTGCCAGCAGCCCGCCGACAGTATCTGGAAACACCATATATTTT
>TRBJ2-1|many|TRBV12-3/TRBV12-4|NA
CASSLVGEQFF
TGTGCCAGCAGTCTGGTAGGTGAGCAGTTCTTC
>TRBJ1-1|many|TRBV5-1|TRBD1
CASSPDRGTEAFF
TGTGCCAGCAGTCCTGACAGGGGCACTGAAGCTTTCTTT
>TRBJ1-1|many|TRBV27|NA
CASRSSLHTEAFF
TGTGCCAGCAGGTCGAGTTTGCACACTGAAGCTTTCTTT
>TRBJ1-1|many|TRBV2|NA
CASSERGGANTEAFF
TGTGCCAGCAGTGAACGCGGAGGTGCGAACACTGAAGCTTTCTTT
>TRBJ2-7|many|TRBV24-1|NA
CATSDLQSLSVSSYEQYF
TGTGCCACCAGTGATTTGCAGAGCTTGTCGGTGAGCTCCTACGAGCAGTACTTC
>TRBJ2-1|many|TRBV29-1|NA
CSVAYSEQFF
TGCAGCGTTGCTTACAGTGAGCAGTTCTTC
>TRBJ2-7|few|TRBV20-1|NA
CSAREPTTYEQYF
TGCAGTGCTAGAGAACCTACTACCTACGAGCAGTACTTC
>TRBJ2-7|many|TRBV11-2|NA
CASSFLANEQYF
TGTGCCAGCAGCTTCCTAGCGAACGAGCAGTACTTC
>TRBJ2-7|many|TRBV7-8|NA
CASSSELGENSWYEQYF
TGTGCCAGCAGCTCCGAACTTGGGGAAAATTCCTGGTACGAGCAGTACTTC
>TRBJ2-2|few|TRBV7-3|NA
CASSFSSGNTGELFF
TGTGCCAGCAGCTTCTCGAGCGGGAACACCGGGGAGCTGTTTTTT
>TRBJ2-7|many|TRBV28|NA
CASSLTGASYEQYF
TGTGCCAGCAGTTTAACCGGAGCCTCCTACGAGCAGTACTTC
>TRBJ2-1|NA|TRBV9|NA
CASSVGGSRGYNEQFF
TGTGCCAGCAGCGTAGGGGGAAGTCGGGGGTACAATGAGCAGTTCTTC
>TRBJ2-1|NA|TRBV29-1|NA
CSVELYEVVEQFF
TGCAGCGTTGAATTGTATGAGGTTGTTGAGCAGTTCTTC
>TRBJ2-4|NA|TRBV6-1|TRBD1
CASSAQGGAKNIRYF
TGTGCCAGCAGTGCACAGGGGGGAGCCAAAAACATTCGGTACTTC
>TRBJ1-5|many|TRBV28|NA
CASSPIQDSSNQPQHF
TGTGCCAGCAGTCCCATACAAGACAGTAGCAATCAGCCCCAGCATTTT
>TRBJ2-1|many|TRBV9|NA
CASSVKGTPLGVYNEQFF
TGTGCCAGCAGCGTTAAGGGTACTCCTTTGGGAGTCTACAATGAGCAGTTCTTC
>TRBJ2-5|many|TRBV28|NA
CASSLIRDNRWETQYF
TGTGCCAGCAGTTTAATCCGGGACAATCGTTGGGAGACCCAGTACTTC
>TRBJ2-1|NA|TRBV10-1|NA
CASSESGRVALGKQFF
TGCGCCAGCAGTGAGTCGGGACGGGTGGCCTTGGGTAAGCAGTTCTTC
>TRBJ1-2|many|TRBV12-3/TRBV12-4|NA
CASSLETTNYGYTF
TGTGCCAGCAGTTTAGAGACAACGAACTATGGCTACACCTTC
>TRBJ2-3|NA|TRBV30|NA
CAGWIGDAQYF
TGTGCCGGTTGGATCGGGGATGCGCAGTATTTT